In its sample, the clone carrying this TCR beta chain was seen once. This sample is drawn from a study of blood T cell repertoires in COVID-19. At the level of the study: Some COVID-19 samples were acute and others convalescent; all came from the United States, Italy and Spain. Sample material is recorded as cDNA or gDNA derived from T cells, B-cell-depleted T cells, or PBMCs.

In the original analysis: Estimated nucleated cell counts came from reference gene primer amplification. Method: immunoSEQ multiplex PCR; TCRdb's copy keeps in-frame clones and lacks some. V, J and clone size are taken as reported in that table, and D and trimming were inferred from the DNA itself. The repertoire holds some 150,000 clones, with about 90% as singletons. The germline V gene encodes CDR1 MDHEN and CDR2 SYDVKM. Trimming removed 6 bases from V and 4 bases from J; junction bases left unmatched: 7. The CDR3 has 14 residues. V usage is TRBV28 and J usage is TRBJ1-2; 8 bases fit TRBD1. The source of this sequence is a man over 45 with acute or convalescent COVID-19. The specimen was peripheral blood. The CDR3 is CASSIRQGIYGYTF. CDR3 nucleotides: TGTGCCAGCAGCATTCGACAGGGGATCTATGGCTACACCTTC.